This T cell receptor beta chain came from a study of OX40 agonist ivuxolimab in advanced cancers. Sequenced by immunoSEQ multiplex PCR; TCRdb stores in-frame clones only, minus some. The sample carries 60,000 to 100,000 clones, under 95% recorded once. For this clone: The antigen is not known.

The CDR3 is 20 residues long. V shed 1 base, J shed 0 bases, and the junction held 11 bases outside the gene matches. Germline lookup yields CDR1 SGHNT and CDR2 YENEEA. Regarding the study as a whole: Mean expanded clone counts were higher in CD8+ than CD4+ T cells.

Material: CD4+ or CD8+ T cells sorted from blood, obtained in a trial of the OX40 agonist ivuxolimab. This chain uses TRBV11-3 with TRBJ2-3; TRBD2 matches 12 bases. This TCR derives from an adult with an advanced solid tumor such as melanoma, head and neck, liver or kidney cancer. CDR3 sequence: CASSLGRRLAGAQSTDTQYF. The CDR3 DNA sequence: TGTGCCAGCAGCTTAGGTCGGCGACTAGCGGGGGCCCAAAGCACAGATACGCAGTATTTT.